Listed here are 28 T cell receptor beta chains from one sample, sequenced in a study of blood T cell repertoires in COVID-19. Profiled with immunoSEQ multiplex PCR; TCRdb holds only in-frame clones, not every one. Of roughly 350,000 clones listed, 92% are singletons. The specimen sequenced was PBMCs or T cells enriched from blood (not recorded which). The receptors shown here come from a woman aged 25 to 39 who had recovered from COVID-19.

V usage is TRBV12-3 or TRBV12-4 and J usage is TRBJ1-3; 9 positions match TRBD1. This CDR3 contains 13 residues. V was clipped by 5 bases and J by 9 bases; unmatched bases: 5. DNA for the CDR3: TGTGCCAGCAGTCGGACAGGGGAAGGCACCATATATTTT. It yields the protein CASSRTGEGTIYF.

This clone was observed once. The chain recombines TRBV12-3 or TRBV12-4 with TRBJ2-7; 8 nucleotides agree with TRBD1. The CDR3 spans 12 residues. Losses at the gene ends were 5 bases for V and 7 bases for J; bases not matched to a gene: 4. The CDR3 here is CASSPGTGEQYF. CDR3 sequence (DNA): TGTGCCAGCAGTCCAGGGACAGGTGAGCAGTACTTC.

CDR3 in DNA: TGTGCCAGCAGTTCCCAGGCTAACTATGGCTACACCTTC. Translating gives CASSSQANYGYTF. The chain employs TRBV28 and TRBJ1-2; no clear D gene. Trimming shortened V by 4 bases and J by 0 bases, and 6 bases separated the two germline ends. The CDR3 contains 13 residues. Germline lookup yields CDR1 MDHEN and CDR2 SYDVKM.

The rearrangement joins TRBV6-5 to TRBJ1-2; TRBD1 matches at 11 bases. This CDR3 has 14 residues. Germline V gene sequence: CDR1 MNHEY, CDR2 SVGAGI. J was trimmed by 7 bases and V by 2 bases; bases with no gene match: 3. CDR3 sequence: CASSYGQGATGYTF. The CDR3 DNA follows: TGTGCCAGCAGTTACGGACAGGGGGCGACTGGCTACACCTTC.

The genes are TRBV15 and TRBJ1-1; D remains unclear. There are 15 residues in the CDR3. Looked up from germline, CDR1 is LNHNV and CDR2 is YYDKDF (reference sequence). With 5 bases removed from V and 3 bases from J, the gap between germline ends came to 16 bases. The CDR3 DNA is TGTGCCACCAGCGTCAGATACCCCGGGGACACTGAAGCTTTCTTT. Amino acid sequence: CATSVRYPGDTEAFF. Looking up the rest from reference TRBV15 and TRBJ1-1 gives the full variable domain: DAMVIQNPRYQVTQFGKPVTLSCSQTLNHNVMYWYQQKSSQAPKLLFHYYDKDFNNEADTPDNFQSRRPNTSFCFLDIRSPGLGDTAMYLCATSVRYPGDTEAFFGQGTRLTVV.

This chain joins TRBV28 and TRBJ2-3; TRBD2 aligns across 8 bases. V shed 6 bases and J 2 bases; nucleotides not matched to a gene: 7. CDR3 length: 15 amino acids. CDR1 and CDR2 (germline): MDHEN, SYDVKM. The CDR3 bases are TGTGCCAGCAGCAGGGGACTAGGGTTCACAGATACGCAGTATTTT. This codes for CASSRGLGFTDTQYF.

The chain combines TRBV24-1 with TRBJ2-1, with 8 bases identical to TRBD2. Germline CDR1 is KGHDR and CDR2 is SFDVKD. J gave up 9 bases and V 1 base, and 7 bases lay outside the gene matches. The CDR3 loop spans 15 amino acids. This chain's CDR3 is CATSDLTSGGGEQFF. CDR3 DNA: TGTGCCACCAGTGATTTAACGAGCGGGGGAGGTGAGCAGTTCTTC.

V and J are TRBV19 and TRBJ1-5, with D hard to call. Trimming removed 3 bases at V and 0 bases at J, with 9 bases between. The germline V gene encodes CDR1 LNHDA and CDR2 SQIVND (reference sequence). The CDR3 contains 15 residues. This chain's CDR3 is CASSIGSFSNQPQHF. The CDR3, as DNA: TGTGCCAGTAGTATCGGGTCTTTTAGCAATCAGCCCCAGCATTTT.

The chain couples TRBV24-1 to TRBJ2-7; TRBD1 agrees at 9 bases. Per the germline V gene, CDR1 is KGHDR and CDR2 is SFDVKD. This CDR3 has 15 amino acids. Losses at the gene ends were 5 bases for V and 4 bases for J; bases not matched to a gene: 8. Written as DNA, the CDR3 is TGTGCCACCAGTGCCACCGGGACAGGGCTTTACGAGCAGTACTTC. This codes for CATSATGTGLYEQYF.

This chain joins TRBV6-2 or TRBV6-3 and TRBJ1-1, with D tentatively TRBD1 (5 bases). The CDR3 totals 15 residues. Germline V gene lookup returns CDR1 MNHEY and CDR2 SVGEGT. The V gene lost 0 bases and the J gene lost 1 base, with 9 bases spanning the gap. The chain's CDR3 is CASSYSTQGNTEAFF. In nucleotides, the CDR3 is TGTGCCAGCAGTTACTCCACCCAGGGGAACACTGAAGCTTTCTTT.

This clone has just a few counts. Other DNA sequences in the sample encode the same CDR3. The chain couples TRBV6-5 to TRBJ1-1; D may be TRBD1 (5 bases). The CDR3 loop spans 13 amino acids. V lost 6 bases and J lost 1, with 9 bases in between. Germline loops: CDR1 MNHEY, CDR2 SVGAGI. The CDR3 loop is CASRGTGNTEAFF. The CDR3 DNA reads as TGTGCCAGCAGGGGGACTGGGAACACTGAAGCTTTCTTT.

This rearrangement joins TRBV7-6 to TRBJ2-7; TRBD1 matches 9 bases. The CDR3 has 15 residues. Trimming removed 5 bases from V and 1 base from J; junction bases left unmatched: 6. In germline, CDR1 is SGHVS, CDR2 FNYEAQ. CDR3 DNA sequence: TGTGCCAGCAGCCAGCGGGACAGGGATTCCTACGAGCAGTACTTC. Translated: CASSQRDRDSYEQYF.

The rearrangement uses TRBV19 and TRBJ1-2; D possibly corresponds to TRBD1 (5 bases). This CDR3 is built from 13 residues. CDR1 and CDR2 from the germline V gene are LNHDA and SQIVND (reference sequence). Trimming left V 5 bases short and J 5 bases short, with 12 bases between. The CDR3 region has the DNA TGTGCCAGTAGTCACCGAACAGGTTATGGCTACACCTTC. It is translated as CASSHRTGYGYTF. Combining the CDR3 with reference TRBV19 and TRBJ1-2 gives the whole variable domain DGGITQSPKYLFRKEGQNVTLSCEQNLNHDAMYWYRQDPGQGLRLIYYSQIVNDFQKGDIAEGYSVSREKKESFPLTVTSAQKNPTAFYLCASSHRTGYGYTFGSGTRLTVV.

This clone has more than one count but fewer than ten. V gene TRBV19 combines with J gene TRBJ1-5; 7 bases line up with TRBD1. Germline V gives CDR1 LNHDA, CDR2 SQIVND (reference sequence). This CDR3 region has 15 residues. J was trimmed by 3 bases and V by 7 bases; bases with no gene match: 9. The CDR3 nucleotides are TGTGCCAGTACCATGACAGGGTACCTCAATCAGCCCCAGCATTTT. This codes for CASTMTGYLNQPQHF.

This rearrangement joins TRBV14 to TRBJ1-2; no reliable D call. The CDR3 has 15 amino acids. Germline V gives CDR1 SGHDN, CDR2 FVKESK. The V end was cut by 4 bases, the J end by 6 bases, with 18 bases between. The CDR3 DNA reads as TGTGCCAGCAGCCCACTTTTGATTGGTCTCCATGGCTACACCTTC. The encoded protein is CASSPLLIGLHGYTF.

V is TRBV9 and J is TRBJ2-3; maybe TRBD2 (7 bases). This CDR3 is 15 amino acids long. CDR1 and CDR2 from the germline V gene are SGDLS and YYNGEE. V dropped 5 bases and J dropped 6 bases, with 19 bases sitting between them. CDR3: CASSGGGPPSDTQYF. CDR3 in DNA: TGTGCCAGCAGTGGGGGGGGCCCCCCGTCCGATACGCAGTATTTT. Full variable domain (rest looked up from reference TRBV9 and TRBJ2-3): DSGVTQTPKHLITATGQRVTLRCSPRSGDLSVYWYQQSLDQGLQFLIQYYNGEERAKGNILERFSAQQFPDLHSELNLSSLELGDSALYFCASSGGGPPSDTQYFGPGTRLTVL.

J is TRBJ1-1 and V is TRBV19, with D possibly being TRBD1 (6 bases). The germline V gene encodes CDR1 LNHDA and CDR2 SQIVND (reference sequence). V was clipped by 6 bases and J by 3 bases, with 11 bases between them. CDR3 length: 13 amino acids. CDR3 in amino acids: CASSYRVDTEAFF. As DNA, the CDR3 is TGTGCCAGTAGCTACAGGGTAGACACTGAAGCTTTCTTT.

V is TRBV3-1 (or the pseudogene TRBV3-2) and J is TRBJ2-5, with 13 positions matching TRBD2. The J segment lost 5 bases and the V segment lost 4 bases, leaving 10 bases of the junction unmatched. Germline CDR1 is LGHDT and CDR2 is YNNKEL (reference sequence). There are 17 residues in the CDR3. CDR3 DNA: TGTGCCAGCAGCCCCTCTCGAGGACTAGCGGGAGAGGAGACCCAGTACTTC. It specifies CASSPSRGLAGEETQYF.

V and J are TRBV6-5 and TRBJ1-1, with TRBD1 as a possible D gene (6 bases). The CDR3 loop spans 15 amino acids. The germline V gene encodes CDR1 MNHEY and CDR2 SVGAGI. The V end lost 6 bases, the J end lost 1 base, and 15 bases lay between the germline ends. The CDR3 reads CASRDFHRENTEAFF. The CDR3 DNA sequence: TGTGCCAGCAGGGACTTTCACAGGGAGAACACTGAAGCTTTCTTT.

The chain uses TRBV28 and TRBJ2-1, with 15 bases matching TRBD2. V lost 2 bases and J lost 6; bases outside the gene matches: 5. This CDR3 is 17 amino acids long. The germline gives CDR1 MDHEN, CDR2 SYDVKM. CDR3 amino acids: CASSLRGLAGGPNEQFF. CDR3 DNA sequence: TGTGCCAGCAGTTTAAGGGGACTAGCGGGGGGTCCCAATGAGCAGTTCTTC.

This sequence joins TRBV5-1 and TRBJ1-1; 7 positions match TRBD1. Germline V lookup: CDR1 SGHRS, CDR2 YFSETQ. V shed 4 bases and J 1 base; nucleotides not matched to a gene: 7. The CDR3 has 15 residues. In DNA form, the CDR3 reads TGCGCCAGCAGCCCAGGGGACAGACCGAACACTGAAGCTTTCTTT. This sequence encodes CASSPGDRPNTEAFF.

This clone was detected only a few times. The chain is built from TRBV7-2 and TRBJ2-5, with 8 bases fitting TRBD2. The CDR3 loop spans 14 amino acids. The trim removed 4 bases at V and 4 bases at J, leaving 5 bases unmatched. CDR1 is SGHTA, CDR2 FQGNSA, per germline. The CDR3: CASSSTSGPETQYF. DNA for the CDR3: TGTGCCAGCAGCTCCACTAGCGGCCCAGAGACCCAGTACTTC.

The chain uses TRBV11-2 and TRBJ2-1; 9 nucleotides match TRBD2. V dropped 1 base and J dropped 4; count of bases not matched to a gene: 5. Per germline, CDR1 SGHAT and CDR2 FQNNGV. This CDR3 has 16 amino acids. The CDR3 protein is CASSLVSGGPYNEQFF. CDR3 in DNA: TGTGCCAGCAGCTTAGTTAGCGGGGGCCCGTACAATGAGCAGTTCTTC.

This chain links TRBV2 with TRBJ1-3; no clear D gene. V shed 6 bases and J shed 0 bases, with 3 bases lying between them. The CDR3 consists of 12 residues. Germline CDR1 and CDR2: SNHLY and FYNNEI. The CDR3 bases are TGTGCCAGCAGACTCTCTGGAAACACCATATATTTT. This translates into CASRLSGNTIYF.

This sequence joins TRBV6-2 or TRBV6-3 and TRBJ2-1; tentatively, D is TRBD1 (6 bases). Germline V gene sequence: CDR1 MNHEY, CDR2 SVGEGT. The V end was cut by 2 bases, the J end by 4 bases, with 15 bases between. This CDR3 is 16 amino acids long. DNA for the CDR3: TGTGCCAGCAGTTACGGGTCAGGGGTGGGTTACAATGAGCAGTTCTTC. Translated: CASSYGSGVGYNEQFF.

V is TRBV5-4 and J is TRBJ2-2; TRBD2 aligns across 13 bases. Germline CDR1 and CDR2: SGHNT and YYREEE (reference sequence). Trimming took 4 bases from V and 6 from J; bases not matched to a gene: 6. This CDR3 is 16 amino acids long. The CDR3 loop reads CASSTTSGRFSGELFF. The CDR3 DNA reads TGTGCCAGCAGCACGACTAGCGGGAGGTTCTCCGGGGAGCTGTTTTTT.

This clone was seen just once. The V gene is TRBV5-1, the J gene TRBJ1-6; 8 nucleotides agree with TRBD1. The length of the CDR3 is 15 residues. Germline V CDR1 and CDR2: SGHRS, YFSETQ. Trimming removed 0 bases from V and 7 bases from J; junction bases left unmatched: 3. Here the CDR3 reads CASSLDRGNNSPLHF. CDR3 DNA: TGCGCCAGCAGCTTGGACAGGGGGAACAATTCACCCCTCCACTTT.

This rearrangement joins TRBV7-2 to TRBJ2-3; 10 positions agree with TRBD2. CDR1 is SGHTA, CDR2 FQGNSA, per germline. This CDR3 is 19 amino acids long. V gave up 1 base and J gave up 6 bases; unmatched junction bases: 16. The DNA for the CDR3 is TGTGCCAGCAGCTTAGAATCCGGGTGGGGACTAGCGAAGCTGGATACGCAGTATTTT. Translated: CASSLESGWGLAKLDTQYF.